Presented here are 2 T cell receptor beta chains from one specimen sequenced in a study of CD8 T cells in Susac syndrome. Reverse transcription of roughly 0.5 to 1 ug RNA was performed with random hexamers. TCRdb processed the immunoSEQ multiplex PCR reads anew with MiXCR; each CDR3 protein has one entry. The table shows about 210,000 distinct CDR3 sequences, with around 93% occurring only once. Specimen: CD4+ T cells from PBMCs. The receptors were gathered from a human donor with multiple sclerosis.

The chain couples TRBV19 to TRBJ2-3; TRBD1 matches 7 bases. The V gene's germline CDR1 is LNHDA and CDR2 SQIVND (reference sequence). The J segment lost 6 bases and the V segment lost 6 bases, leaving 15 bases of the junction unmatched. The CDR3 has 16 amino acids. CDR3 protein: CASSESWDSGRDTQYF. The CDR3 nucleotides read TGTGCCAGTAGCGAATCATGGGACAGCGGTCGGGATACGCAGTATTTT.

The CDR3 here is CASSPTGRFYNEQFF. CDR3 DNA sequence: TGTGCCAGCAGTCCGACCGGCAGGTTCTACAATGAGCAGTTCTTC. The chain recombines TRBV27 with TRBJ2-1; D is undetermined. With 5 bases removed from V and 3 bases from J, the gap between germline ends came to 14 bases. The CDR3 has 15 amino acids. In germline, CDR1 is MNHEY, CDR2 SMNVEV (reference sequence).